Shown below are 10 T cell receptor beta chains from a single sample sequenced in a study of T-cell reconstitution after alpha-beta-depleted transplantation in children (dated by TCRdb to 2016 to 2017). The method was PCR. Sequencer: Illumina HiSeq 2500. To normalize quantification of the TCRbeta repertoire, the TCR libraries were built with molecular barcoding that relied on unique molecular identifiers. Using fastp trimming at Q25 and MiXCR clonotype assembly, TCRdb reanalyzed the public sequencing data and kept in-frame beta chains. Identical CDR3 protein sequences are pooled into one entry, listed with their most common genes and DNA. This sample is represented by around 380,000 distinct CDR3 sequences; about a tenth of them were singletons. Nearly 5.5% of the sample belongs to the ten largest clones. Sequencing was performed on PBMCs from the stem cell graft donor, taken from the stem cell graft. These receptors originate from a human donor who donated a stem cell graft to a child with acute myeloid leukemia.

V and J are TRBV6-1 and TRBJ2-7; no reliable D call. The CDR3 is 11 amino acids. Trimming stripped 3 bases from V and 3 bases from J, with 3 bases between. CDR1 MNHNS and CDR2 SASEGT come from the germline V gene. CDR3 protein: CASSDFYEQYV. The CDR3 nucleotides read TGTGCCAGCAGTGATTTCTACGAGCAGTACGTC.

The rearrangement uses TRBV4-3 and TRBJ2-7; TRBD2 is a possible D gene (5 bases). The CDR3 contains 13 residues. Germline loops: CDR1 LGHNA, CDR2 YSLEER. V lost 3 bases and J 5 bases, leaving 11 bases between the germline ends. The CDR3 region is CASSHVGGHEQYF. DNA for the CDR3: TGCGCCAGCAGCCATGTCGGAGGCCACGAGCAGTACTTC.

Many counts were recorded for this clonotype. For the CDR3, the DNA is TGCGCCAGCAGCACAACAGGGTACTATAATTCACCCCTCCACTTT. Its protein product is CASSTTGYYNSPLHF. The chain recombines TRBV4-3 with TRBJ1-6, with D possibly being TRBD1 (6 bases). Germline V gives CDR1 LGHNA, CDR2 YSLEER. The CDR3 extends over 15 amino acids. V dropped 5 bases and J dropped 3 bases, with 11 bases sitting between them.

The J gene is TRBJ1-2, the V gene TRBV18; D is perhaps TRBD1 (6 bases). Deletions cut 5 bases from V and 4 bases from J, with 11 bases between. This CDR3 comprises 13 residues. CDR1 KGHSH and CDR2 LQKENI come from the germline V gene. The CDR3 loop is CASSSDRLYGYTF. The CDR3, as DNA: TGTGCCAGCTCATCCGACAGGCTCTATGGCTACACCTTC. The variable domain in full, completed from reference TRBV18 and TRBJ1-2, reads NAGVMQNPRHLVRRRGQEARLRCSPMKGHSHVYWYRQLPEEGLKFMVYLQKENIIDESGMPKERFSAEFPKEGPSILRIQQVVRGDSAAYFCASSSDRLYGYTFGSGTRLTVV.

Here the CDR3 DNA reads TGTGCCAGCAGCCCGTGGGGACCCCTCTCCTACAATGAGCAGTTCTTC. This translates into CASSPWGPLSYNEQFF. The V gene is TRBV5-5, the J gene TRBJ2-1; tentatively, D is TRBD1 or TRBD2 (5 bases each). CDR3 length: 16 amino acids. V was pared by 4 bases and J by 0 bases, with 14 bases between. Germline loops: CDR1 SGHKS, CDR2 YYEKEE (reference sequence). Variable domain in full (rest from reference TRBV5-5 and TRBJ2-1): DAGVTQSPTHLIKTRGQQVTLRCSPISGHKSVSWYQQVLGQGPQFIFQYYEKEERGRGNFPDRFSARQFPNYSSELNVNALLLGDSALYLCASSPWGPLSYNEQFFGPGTRLTVL.

This clonotype has just a few counts. The chain couples TRBV29-1 to TRBJ2-7, with TRBD2 matching over 7 bases. The CDR3 consists of 11 residues. Trimming cost V 4 bases and J 5 bases; bases outside gene matches: 2. CDR1 SQVTM and CDR2 ANQGSEA come from the germline V gene. In nucleotides, the CDR3 is TGCAGCGTTGGACTAGCTGACGAGCAGTACTTC. Translating it yields CSVGLADEQYF.

This clonotype was counted only a few times. The rearrangement joins TRBV14 to TRBJ2-5; the D gene is possibly TRBD2 (6 bases). V was pared by 0 bases and J by 10 bases, with 6 bases between. The CDR3 has 11 amino acids. Germline CDR1 SGHDN, CDR2 FVKESK. In nucleotides, the CDR3 is TGTGCCAGCAGCCAAGAGGGGGGCCAGTACTTC. It codes for CASSQEGGQYF.

This clonotype has more than one count but fewer than ten. This chain uses TRBV9 with TRBJ1-3, with no clear D. CDR3 length: 15 amino acids. V was cut by 5 bases and J by 0 bases, with 12 bases left in between. CDR1 and CDR2 (germline): SGDLS, YYNGEE. CDR3 DNA sequence: TGTGCCAGCAGAAGTGACGGGAGCTCTGGAAACACCATATATTTT. This encodes CASRSDGSSGNTIYF.

The sample holds many counts of this clonotype. The V gene is TRBV20-1, the J gene TRBJ2-3; TRBD2 agrees at 7 bases. Germline-derived CDR1 and CDR2 are DFQATT and SNEGSKA (reference sequence). With V trimmed by 3 bases and J by 2 bases, 2 bases remained unmatched. The CDR3 covers 13 residues. DNA for the CDR3: TGCAGTGCTAGCGGGGGGTACACAGATACGCAGTATTTT. Amino acids: CSASGGYTDTQYF.

This clonotype was detected a few times. The chain links TRBV7-3 to TRBJ1-1; D remains ambiguous. Germline CDR1 and CDR2: SGHTA and FQGTGA. This CDR3 has 15 amino acids. V was trimmed by 2 bases and J by 1 base, leaving 11 bases between them. CDR3 nucleotides: TGTGCCAGCAGCTTATCACCCCATCCGAACACTGAAGCTTTCTTT. Encoded protein: CASSLSPHPNTEAFF.